The 26 T cell receptor beta chains below were found in one sample sequenced in a study of T cell responses to AZD1222 COVID-19 vaccine. The protocol was immunoSEQ multiplex PCR, while the TCRdb copy is restricted to in-frame clones and leaves out a portion. The sample records roughly 130,000 clones, roughly 89% being singletons. The specimen was peripheral blood, collected 28 days after the second AZD1222 dose. Receptors were obtained from an adult who received the AZD1222 COVID-19 vaccine.

The rearrangement joins TRBV7-2 to TRBJ2-1; 10 bases map to TRBD2. The ends lost 5 bases at V and 12 bases at J; junction bases unmatched: 4. CDR1 is SGHTA, CDR2 FQGNSA, per germline. CDR3 size: 12 residues. This chain's CDR3 is CASSPSGGRQFF. The CDR3 nucleotides are TGTGCCAGCAGCCCTAGCGGGGGAAGGCAGTTCTTC.

This chain links TRBV29-1 with TRBJ1-2; D remains unclear. The CDR3 has 13 residues. Germline loops: CDR1 SQVTM, CDR2 ANQGSEA. V lost 3 bases and J lost 6, with 14 bases in between. CDR3: CSVEGRNKDGYTF. The CDR3 DNA reads as TGCAGCGTTGAGGGCCGCAACAAGGATGGCTACACCTTC. Full variable domain (outside the CDR3, taken from reference TRBV29-1 and TRBJ1-2): SAVISQKPSRDICQRGTSLTIQCQVDSQVTMMFWYRQQPGQSLTLIATANQGSEATYESGFVIDKFPISRPNLTFSTLTVSNMSPEDSSIYLCSVEGRNKDGYTFGSGTRLTVV.

The genes are TRBV11-3 and TRBJ2-3; D is unclear. This CDR3 has 12 residues. Germline-derived CDR1 and CDR2 are SGHNT and YENEEA. Trimming removed 1 base from V and 6 bases from J, with 5 bases in between. For the CDR3, the DNA is TGTGCCAGCAGCTTAGTTAGCGATACGCAGTATTTT. This codes for CASSLVSDTQYF.

This clone was counted between two and nine times. V usage is TRBV19 and J usage is TRBJ2-7; D call uncertain. Looked up from germline, CDR1 is LNHDA and CDR2 is SQIVND (reference sequence). Trimming removed 5 bases at V and 2 bases at J, with 13 bases between. The CDR3 sequence is 14 residues long. DNA of the CDR3: TGTGCCAGTAGTGAGCACAGAACGACCTACGAGCAGTACTTC. Amino acids: CASSEHRTTYEQYF.

This clone was observed once. The genes are TRBV27 and TRBJ2-3; D may correspond to TRBD1 or TRBD2 (6 bases each). V dropped 4 bases and J dropped 7 bases, with 18 bases sitting between them. Germline CDR1 MNHEY, CDR2 SMNVEV (reference sequence). The CDR3 is 15 residues long. CDR3 in DNA: TGTGCCAGCAGTTCCCTTTGGGGGGCTCGGAATACGCAGTATTTT. Translated, it gives CASSSLWGARNTQYF.

The V and J genes are TRBV7-3 and TRBJ2-6; a weak D match, TRBD1 (5 bases). The CDR3 sequence is 14 residues long. Per the germline V gene, CDR1 is SGHTA and CDR2 is FQGTGA. Trimming pared 5 bases from V and 3 bases from J, leaving 8 bases between. CDR3 in amino acids: CASSRRVGANVLTF. DNA of the CDR3: TGTGCCAGCAGCCGCAGGGTTGGGGCCAACGTCCTGACTTTC.

V usage is TRBV10-2 and J usage is TRBJ2-1; D is possibly TRBD1 (7 bases). CDR3 length: 13 amino acids. Between the trimmed V and J ends, which lost 5 bases and 8 bases, there was a span of 13 bases. The germline V gene encodes CDR1 WSHSY and CDR2 SAAADI. Written as DNA, the CDR3 is TGCGCCAGCAGTCAGGGGGGTTGGGATGAGCAGTTCTTC. Its protein product is CASSQGGWDEQFF.

The V and J genes are TRBV13 and TRBJ1-2; no firm D call. This CDR3 region has 12 residues. Trimming cost V 0 bases and J 4 bases, with 3 bases left between them. Germline V lookup: CDR1 PRHDT, CDR2 FYEKMQ (reference sequence). CDR3 region: CASSLGSYGYTF. CDR3 DNA sequence: TGTGCCAGCAGCTTAGGCAGCTATGGCTACACCTTC.

V usage is TRBV7-4 and J usage is TRBJ2-1; 10 nucleotides align to TRBD2. V was clipped by 5 bases and J by 9 bases; unmatched bases: 16. The CDR3 covers 17 residues. In germline, CDR1 is SGHVT, CDR2 SQSDAQ. The CDR3 spells CASSASQAGGPSGEQFF. In DNA form, the CDR3 reads TGTGCCAGCAGCGCATCACAAGCGGGAGGGCCGTCTGGTGAGCAGTTCTTC.

V is TRBV4-1 and J is TRBJ2-7; 12 positions agree with TRBD1. This CDR3 contains 18 residues. Germline loops: CDR1 MGHRA, CDR2 YSYEKL. Trimming removed 0 bases from V and 3 bases from J; junction bases left unmatched: 9. For the CDR3, the DNA is TGCGCCAGCAGCCAAGATATCCCGGGGACAGGGGGCTACTACGAGCAGTACTTC. Protein: CASSQDIPGTGGYYEQYF.

The CDR3 DNA sequence: TGCGCCAGCAGCCAAGATAGAAGGATTAACTATGGCTACACCTTC. It codes for CASSQDRRINYGYTF. V is TRBV4-3 and J is TRBJ1-2; unclear D gene. Trimming took off 0 bases at V and 1 base at J, with 9 bases between the two ends. The CDR3 covers 15 residues. The germline V gene encodes CDR1 LGHNA and CDR2 YSLEER.

This chain joins TRBV11-2 and TRBJ2-3; 8 nucleotides line up with TRBD1. There are 14 residues in the CDR3. The germline CDR1 and CDR2 sequences are SGHAT and FQNNGV. Losses at the gene ends were 5 bases for V and 2 bases for J; bases not matched to a gene: 3. For the CDR3, the DNA is TGTGCCAGCAGCCCGGACAGGGTCACAGATACGCAGTATTTT. This sequence encodes CASSPDRVTDTQYF.

V is TRBV19 and J is TRBJ2-5; perhaps TRBD1 as D (6 bases). Per the germline V gene, CDR1 is LNHDA and CDR2 is SQIVND (reference sequence). The CDR3 covers 14 residues. V lost 8 bases and J 2 bases, leaving 15 bases between the germline ends. The CDR3 protein is CASRATGSQETQYF. As DNA, the CDR3 is TGTGCCAGTCGCGCGACAGGAAGTCAAGAGACCCAGTACTTC.

CDR3 sequence reads: CASSSGTGFDTEAFF. For the CDR3, the DNA is TGTGCCAGCAGCTCCGGGACAGGATTCGACACTGAAGCTTTCTTT. This chain uses TRBV6-5 with TRBJ1-1; 8 bases map to TRBD1. CDR3 length equals 15 residues. Germline assignment: CDR1 MNHEY and CDR2 SVGAGI. V trimming: 6 bases; J trimming: 3 bases; junction bases outside the gene matches: 9.

The V and J genes are TRBV7-8 and TRBJ2-7; TRBD2 matches at 9 bases. CDR1 is SGHVS and CDR2 is FQNEAQ in the germline V gene. This CDR3 is 15 amino acids long. The V gene end was trimmed by 5 bases and the J gene end by 2 bases; junction bases not matched to a gene: 7. The CDR3 here is CASSPRLAEAYEQYF. The CDR3 DNA follows: TGTGCCAGCAGCCCCAGACTAGCGGAGGCCTACGAGCAGTACTTC.

This sequence joins TRBV15 and TRBJ1-2; 8 nucleotides agree with TRBD1. Germline CDR1 reads LNHNV; CDR2 reads YYDKDF (reference sequence). V was clipped by 4 bases and J by 7 bases; unmatched bases: 11. The CDR3 is 15 amino acids. CDR3 DNA: TGTGCCACCAGCACTACGGACAGGGTCATGGGTGGCTACACCTTC. Translated, it gives CATSTTDRVMGGYTF.

This chain connects TRBV3-1 (or the pseudogene TRBV3-2) to TRBJ2-7; D unclear. CDR1 and CDR2 (germline): LGHDT, YNNKEL (reference sequence). Deletions cut 0 bases from V and 0 bases from J, with 6 bases between. The CDR3 length is 14 residues. The DNA of the CDR3 is TGTGCCAGCAGCCAAGACGGGCACTCCTACGAGCAGTACTTC. It is translated as CASSQDGHSYEQYF.

The rearrangement joins TRBV6-5 to TRBJ1-6, with 10 bases matching TRBD1. V lost 2 bases to trimming and J lost 10 bases; unmatched junction nucleotides: 5. Germline values: CDR1 MNHEY, CDR2 SVGAGI. The length of the CDR3 is 15 residues. This CDR3 is CASSYTGTGESPLHF. CDR3 nucleotide sequence: TGTGCCAGCAGTTACACTGGGACAGGGGAGTCACCCCTCCACTTT.

CDR3 sequence (DNA): TGTGCCAGCAGCTTAGGGTTCAATCAGCCCCAGCATTTT. This encodes CASSLGFNQPQHF. The chain has TRBV11-1 and TRBJ1-5, with D unresolved. This CDR3 is built from 13 residues. V gave up 1 base and J gave up 3 bases, with 4 bases separating them. CDR1 is SGHAT and CDR2 is FQDESV in the germline V gene (reference sequence).

The rearrangement uses TRBV24-1 and TRBJ2-3; 10 bases align to TRBD1. The trim removed 5 bases at V and 4 bases at J, leaving 5 bases unmatched. CDR1 and CDR2 from the germline V gene are KGHDR and SFDVKD. The CDR3 is made up of 15 amino acids. The CDR3, as DNA: TGTGCCACCAGTGGTGACAGGGGGCGCCCAGATACGCAGTATTTT. This translates into CATSGDRGRPDTQYF.

In this sample, this clone turned up once. The J gene is TRBJ1-1, the V gene TRBV12-3 or TRBV12-4; 8 positions agree with TRBD1. After removal of 8 bases from V and 0 bases from J, the junction contained 2 bases not matched to a gene. The CDR3 contains 13 residues. The CDR3 protein is CASGQGLNTEAFF. The CDR3, as DNA: TGTGCCAGCGGACAGGGTTTGAACACTGAAGCTTTCTTT.

The V call is TRBV5-1, the J call TRBJ1-4; D unresolved. V was trimmed by 2 bases and J by 5 bases, leaving 10 bases between them. The CDR3 is made up of 14 amino acids. Germline-derived CDR1 and CDR2 are SGHRS and YFSETQ. CDR3 in amino acids: CASSLLGDNEKLFF. In nucleotides, the CDR3 is TGCGCCAGCAGCTTACTAGGAGACAATGAAAAACTGTTTTTT.

The chain links TRBV19 to TRBJ1-5; D remains unclear. Germline V CDR1 and CDR2: LNHDA, SQIVND (reference sequence). The CDR3 has 15 amino acids. Deletions cut 0 bases from V and 0 bases from J, with 6 bases between. CDR3 nucleotide sequence: TGTGCCAGTAGTATAGAAACAGCTAGCAATCAGCCCCAGCATTTT. Its translation: CASSIETASNQPQHF.

The chain uses TRBV7-2 and TRBJ2-1; D may be TRBD2 (5 bases). CDR3 length equals 14 residues. V was cut by 3 bases and J by 0 bases, with 6 bases left in between. The germline gives CDR1 SGHTA, CDR2 FQGNSA. This chain's CDR3 is CASSLGSSYNEQFF. Here the CDR3 DNA reads TGTGCCAGCAGCTTGGGGAGCTCCTACAATGAGCAGTTCTTC.

This rearrangement joins TRBV7-8 to TRBJ1-6; TRBD1 matches at 9 bases. The J segment lost 5 bases and the V segment lost 2 bases, leaving 4 bases of the junction unmatched. The CDR3 consists of 16 residues. Germline-derived CDR1 and CDR2 are SGHVS and FQNEAQ. The CDR3 nucleotides are TGTGCCAGCAGCTTACGGCGGACAGGGGATAATTCACCCCTCCACTTT. Translation gives CASSLRRTGDNSPLHF.

The chain is built from TRBV18 and TRBJ2-7; TRBD1 matches at 7 bases. V dropped 2 bases and J dropped 3; count of bases not matched to a gene: 4. This CDR3 has 14 amino acids. Germline V gene sequence: CDR1 KGHSH, CDR2 LQKENI. The CDR3 bases are TGTGCCAGCTCACCAACGGGACAGTACTACGAGCAGTACTTC. It specifies CASSPTGQYYEQYF.